This T cell receptor beta chain emerged from a study of T cells in narcolepsy. Across the whole study: Donors had narcolepsy type 1 or type 2, or were healthy controls. Notes on the study in general: Blood of same and different patients, but not healthy controls, reportedly held recurring autoreactive clonotypes. No autoreactive T cell clone sequences appeared in some memory CD4+ repertoires.

Points on this clone: Its antigen is not identified.

Assay used: immunoSEQ multiplex PCR; TCRdb lists only in-frame clones, some missing. The table lists around 25,000 clones, around 86% of them singletons. Germline V CDR1 and CDR2: WNHNN, SYGVQD (reference sequence). Trimming cost V 4 bases and J 4 bases; bases outside gene matches: 2. The CDR3 loop spans 14 amino acids. The rearrangement links TRBV10-1 to TRBJ2-1; the match to TRBD2 covers 9 bases. The source material was CD45RA- memory CD4+ T cells from PBMCs. The clonotype originates from a human donor with narcolepsy. Here the CDR3 DNA reads TGCGCCAGCAGTGCAGCGGGGGGTTACAATGAGCAGTTCTTC. Translation: CASSAAGGYNEQFF.